This TCR beta chain was identified during a study of T-cell reconstitution after alpha-beta-depleted transplantation in children. Study outcomes and limitations: Elevated TCRbeta diversity at day 60 was traced, in some patients, to surviving recipient T cells and thymic progenitors. At one year after transplant, newly produced T cells mostly accounted for T-cell counts and diversity. Several hundred expanded graft clones reportedly gave rise to the alpha-beta T cells present about two months after transplant.

This clonotype was observed a few times. The antigen remains undetermined. Preparation of the TCRbeta library involved a method that used unique molecular identifiers. A single record per CDR3 protein comes from TCRdb applying MiXCR to the PCR reads. Of roughly 490,000 distinct CDR3 sequences in the sample, about an eighth were seen once. Per germline, CDR1 SQVTM and CDR2 ANQGSEA. The V gene end was trimmed by 6 bases and the J gene end by 0 bases; junction bases not matched to a gene: 12. The CDR3 consists of 16 residues. This chain links TRBV29-1 with TRBJ1-2; TRBD1 matches at 8 bases. The specimen was PBMCs, mostly from graft donor cells, collected 180 days after TCRalphabeta/CD19-depleted stem cell transplant. This clonotype was obtained from a female patient aged 2 to 10 who had a stem cell transplant for aplastic anemia, so the T cells may come from the graft donor. The CDR3 DNA reads as TGCAGCGTCACCCGGACCGGACAGGGCCCTAACTATGGCTACACCTTC. Translating it yields CSVTRTGQGPNYGYTF.